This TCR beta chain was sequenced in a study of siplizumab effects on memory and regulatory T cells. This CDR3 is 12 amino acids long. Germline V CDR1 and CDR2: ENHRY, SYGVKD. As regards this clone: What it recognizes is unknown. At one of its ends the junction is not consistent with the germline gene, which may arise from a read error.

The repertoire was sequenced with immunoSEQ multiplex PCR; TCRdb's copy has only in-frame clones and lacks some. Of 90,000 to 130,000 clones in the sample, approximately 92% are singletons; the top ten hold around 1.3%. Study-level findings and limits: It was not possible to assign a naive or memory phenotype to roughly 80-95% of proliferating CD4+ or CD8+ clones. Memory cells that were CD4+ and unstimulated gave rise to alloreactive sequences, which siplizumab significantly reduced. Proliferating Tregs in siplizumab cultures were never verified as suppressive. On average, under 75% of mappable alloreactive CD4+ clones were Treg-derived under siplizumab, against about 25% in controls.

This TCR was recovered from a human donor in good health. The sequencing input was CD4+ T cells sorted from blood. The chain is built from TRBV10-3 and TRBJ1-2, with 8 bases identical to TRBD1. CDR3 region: CAISEGDRSYAF. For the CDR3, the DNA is TGTGCCATCAGTGAGGGGGACAGGAGCTACGCCTTC.